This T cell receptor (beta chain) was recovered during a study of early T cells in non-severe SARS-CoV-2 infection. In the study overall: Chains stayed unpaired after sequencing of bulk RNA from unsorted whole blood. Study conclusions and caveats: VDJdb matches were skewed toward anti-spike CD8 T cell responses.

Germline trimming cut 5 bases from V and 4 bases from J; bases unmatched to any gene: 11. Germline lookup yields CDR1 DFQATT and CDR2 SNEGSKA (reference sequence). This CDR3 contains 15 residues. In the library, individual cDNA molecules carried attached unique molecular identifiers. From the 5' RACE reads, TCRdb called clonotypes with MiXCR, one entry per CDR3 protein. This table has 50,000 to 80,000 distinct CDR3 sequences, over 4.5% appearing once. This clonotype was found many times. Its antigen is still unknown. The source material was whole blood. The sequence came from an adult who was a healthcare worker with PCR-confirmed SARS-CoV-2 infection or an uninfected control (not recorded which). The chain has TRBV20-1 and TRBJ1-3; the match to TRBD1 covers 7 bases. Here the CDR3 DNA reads TGCAGTGCTCCATCACAGGGGTTCAAGGGAAACACCATATATTTT. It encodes CSAPSQGFKGNTIYF.